The rows below give T cell receptor beta chains drawn from one sample of a study of CD8+CD57+ T cells in acquired aplastic anemia. MiXCR, applied by TCRdb to the reads, yields one record per CDR3 protein. This sample has approximately 160,000 distinct CDR3 sequences, with 40% to 55% found just once. Sequences were obtained from sorted CD4+, CD8+, or CD8+CD57+ T cells (not recorded which) from PBMCs. Source of these receptors: a human donor with aplastic anemia. The CDR3 runs from the conserved cysteine through the conserved F or W. The D gene is left open where the match is weak. Size values are once, few and many counts, or a class for expanded clones, and some rows have none.

CDR3 DNA: TGTGCCATCACCGACAGCAGCGCCGGGGAGCTGTTTTTT; CDR3 protein: CAITDSSAGELFF; D gene: -; V gene: TRBV10-3; clone size: -; J gene: TRBJ2-2
CDR3 DNA: TGTGCCAGTAAATGGGCCAGCGAATCCACAGGTACGCAGTATTTT; CDR3 protein: CASKWASESTGTQYF; D gene: -; V gene: TRBV19; clone size: -; J gene: TRBJ2-3
CDR3 DNA: TGTGCCAGCACCCCGGCAGGGGCTGGTTATGGCTACACCTTC; CDR3 protein: CASTPAGAGYGYTF; D gene: -; V gene: TRBV2; clone size: -; J gene: TRBJ1-2
CDR3 DNA: TGTGCCAGTAGCCAGACGGCCCCGAATCAGCCCCAGCATTTT; CDR3 protein: CASSQTAPNQPQHF; D gene: -; V gene: TRBV19; clone size: -; J gene: TRBJ1-5
CDR3 DNA: TGTGCCACCAAGGGGGCAGGGACCGCGCAAAGCTCCTACGAGCAGTTCTTC; CDR3 protein: CATKGAGTAQSSYEQFF; D gene: TRBD1; V gene: TRBV24-1; clone size: -; J gene: TRBJ2-1
CDR3 DNA: TGTGCCGCGGGACGGGGACCCAATGAGCAGTTCTTC; CDR3 protein: CAAGRGPNEQFF; D gene: -; V gene: TRBV30; clone size: few; J gene: TRBJ2-1
CDR3 DNA: TGTGCCAGTAGTATCGGGGGACAGGGGGGTGAAGCTTTCTTT; CDR3 protein: CASSIGGQGGEAFF; D gene: TRBD1; V gene: TRBV19; clone size: -; J gene: TRBJ1-1
CDR3 DNA: TGTGCCAGCAGTGGGGGACTAGCGGGGGGACATTGGGATGAGCAGTTCTTC; CDR3 protein: CASSGGLAGGHWDEQFF; D gene: TRBD2; V gene: TRBV25-1; clone size: -; J gene: TRBJ2-1
CDR3 DNA: TGCAGCGCCAGACAGGGCACAGATACGCAGTATTTT; CDR3 protein: CSARQGTDTQYF; D gene: -; V gene: TRBV29-1; clone size: -; J gene: TRBJ2-3
CDR3 DNA: TGTGCCAGCAGCCAATTCTCCTACGAGCAGTACTTC; CDR3 protein: CASSQFSYEQYF; D gene: -; V gene: TRBV2; clone size: -; J gene: TRBJ2-7
CDR3 DNA: TGTGCCAGCAGCCCCAGGACAGGGAGCTCCTACAATGAGCAGTTCTTC; CDR3 protein: CASSPRTGSSYNEQFF; D gene: TRBD1; V gene: TRBV11-2; clone size: -; J gene: TRBJ2-1
CDR3 DNA: TGTGCCTGGAGGGTGCAGGGGAACTATGGCTACACCTTC; CDR3 protein: CAWRVQGNYGYTF; D gene: -; V gene: TRBV30; clone size: -; J gene: TRBJ1-2
CDR3 DNA: TGTGCCAGTCTGCGGGGGTACGAGCAGTACTTC; CDR3 protein: CASLRGYEQYF; D gene: TRBD2; V gene: TRBV25-1; clone size: -; J gene: TRBJ2-7
CDR3 DNA: TGTGCCATCAGTTTCGGACAGGTCTATGGCTACACCTTC; CDR3 protein: CAISFGQVYGYTF; D gene: TRBD1; V gene: TRBV10-3; clone size: once; J gene: TRBJ1-2
CDR3 DNA: TGTGCCAGCAGTTACGTTCCTCCGGAGGGCTATGGCTACACCTTC; CDR3 protein: CASSYVPPEGYGYTF; D gene: -; V gene: TRBV6-6; clone size: many; J gene: TRBJ1-2
CDR3 DNA: TGTGCCAGCAAGAGGGATAGCAATCAGCCCCAGCATTTT; CDR3 protein: CASKRDSNQPQHF; D gene: -; V gene: TRBV6-2/TRBV6-3; clone size: many; J gene: TRBJ1-5
CDR3 DNA: TGTGCCAGCAGGGGGGACAGGGTCTCTGAGCAGTTCTTC; CDR3 protein: CASRGDRVSEQFF; D gene: TRBD1; V gene: TRBV7-9; clone size: many; J gene: TRBJ2-1
CDR3 DNA: TGTGCCACCAGCAGTGACGGACAGGGTTGGGGAGGCTACACCTTC; CDR3 protein: CATSSDGQGWGGYTF; D gene: TRBD1; V gene: TRBV15; clone size: -; J gene: TRBJ1-2
CDR3 DNA: TGTGCCAGCAGCGGGACAGACTATGGCTACACCTTC; CDR3 protein: CASSGTDYGYTF; D gene: TRBD1; V gene: TRBV3-1; clone size: -; J gene: TRBJ1-2
CDR3 DNA: TGTGCCAGCTCGATAGGACAAGCGAACACCGGGGAGCTGTTTTTT; CDR3 protein: CASSIGQANTGELFF; D gene: -; V gene: TRBV9; clone size: -; J gene: TRBJ2-2
CDR3 DNA: TGCAGTGCAAACTCCCCCCGCCCTACTAACTATGGCTACACCTTC; CDR3 protein: CSANSPRPTNYGYTF; D gene: -; V gene: TRBV20-1; clone size: once; J gene: TRBJ1-2
CDR3 DNA: TGCAGCGTTGTAGGCGGGAGGGTTTCCGGGGAGCTGTTTTTT; CDR3 protein: CSVVGGRVSGELFF; D gene: TRBD2; V gene: TRBV29-1; clone size: many; J gene: TRBJ2-2
CDR3 DNA: TGTGCCAGCAGCCATCTGGGGGGAGGCACTGAAGCTTTCTTT; CDR3 protein: CASSHLGGGTEAFF; D gene: -; V gene: TRBV14; clone size: -; J gene: TRBJ1-1
CDR3 DNA: TGTGCCAGTAGTTTCCGGGACAGACTCTACGAGCAGTACTTC; CDR3 protein: CASSFRDRLYEQYF; D gene: TRBD1; V gene: TRBV19; clone size: -; J gene: TRBJ2-7
CDR3 DNA: TGTGCCAGCAGCGTAGAAGCGGGGTACAACACTGAAGCTTTCTTT; CDR3 protein: CASSVEAGYNTEAFF; D gene: -; V gene: TRBV9; clone size: many; J gene: TRBJ1-1
CDR3 DNA: TGTGCCAGCAGCCAAGATCTCACGGGGGGCCTGGCCGGGGAGCTGTTTTTT; CDR3 protein: CASSQDLTGGLAGELFF; D gene: -; V gene: TRBV3-1; clone size: few; J gene: TRBJ2-2
CDR3 DNA: TGTGCCAGTACCGACAGCCCGGGAGGTCGGCCCCAGCATTTT; CDR3 protein: CASTDSPGGRPQHF; D gene: -; V gene: TRBV19; clone size: many; J gene: TRBJ1-5
CDR3 DNA: TGCGCCAGCAGAACGCAGGGAGGTAACACTGAAGCTTTCTTT; CDR3 protein: CASRTQGGNTEAFF; D gene: -; V gene: TRBV5-1; clone size: many; J gene: TRBJ1-1
CDR3 DNA: TGTGCCAGCAGCCAGAGGGCACAAGAGACCCAGTACTTC; CDR3 protein: CASSQRAQETQYF; D gene: -; V gene: TRBV3-1; clone size: many; J gene: TRBJ2-5
CDR3 DNA: TGCAGCGGCAGGGGTTCCTCCTACAATGAGCAGTTCTTC; CDR3 protein: CSGRGSSYNEQFF; D gene: -; V gene: TRBV29-1; clone size: few; J gene: TRBJ2-1
CDR3 DNA: TGTGCCCTCAGTGGGCTAGCGGGGGGTAAGTACGAGCAGTACTTC; CDR3 protein: CALSGLAGGKYEQYF; D gene: TRBD2; V gene: TRBV10-3; clone size: -; J gene: TRBJ2-7
CDR3 DNA: TGTGCCAGCAGCTTAATGAGTCACTATGGCTACACCTTC; CDR3 protein: CASSLMSHYGYTF; D gene: -; V gene: TRBV7-9; clone size: -; J gene: TRBJ1-2
CDR3 DNA: TGTGCCAGCGCGAGGGTTTGGGAAAAACTGTTTTTT; CDR3 protein: CASARVWEKLFF; D gene: -; V gene: TRBV12-3/TRBV12-4; clone size: many; J gene: TRBJ1-4
CDR3 DNA: TGCAGTGCCCTGGTGGAGGGGGAGACCCAGTACTTC; CDR3 protein: CSALVEGETQYF; D gene: -; V gene: TRBV20-1; clone size: -; J gene: TRBJ2-5
CDR3 DNA: TGTGCCAGCAGCTTGGGACGGCGAGGCACAGATACGCAGTATTTT; CDR3 protein: CASSLGRRGTDTQYF; D gene: -; V gene: TRBV5-5; clone size: few; J gene: TRBJ2-3
CDR3 DNA: TGTGCCAGCAGTTACGGGTACAGGGAACATAGCAATCAGCCCCAGCATTTT; CDR3 protein: CASSYGYREHSNQPQHF; D gene: -; V gene: TRBV6-5; clone size: many; J gene: TRBJ1-5
CDR3 DNA: TGTGCCACCAGTGGCTTTGGCGTCGGGGAGCTGCTTTTT; CDR3 protein: CATSGFGVGELLF; D gene: -; V gene: TRBV24-1; clone size: -; J gene: TRBJ2-2
CDR3 DNA: TGTGCCAGCAGCCAAGGGTCCCCTAATGAAAAACTGTTTTTT; CDR3 protein: CASSQGSPNEKLFF; D gene: -; V gene: TRBV3-1; clone size: few; J gene: TRBJ1-4
CDR3 DNA: TGTGCCAGCAGCCCAAGGGGGGGCACAGATACGCAGTATTTT; CDR3 protein: CASSPRGGTDTQYF; D gene: -; V gene: TRBV5-5; clone size: -; J gene: TRBJ2-3
CDR3 DNA: TGTGCCACCAGTGGGGGCGACTTCGCCACCTTCGGGGATACGCAGTATTTT; CDR3 protein: CATSGGDFATFGDTQYF; D gene: -; V gene: TRBV24-1; clone size: many; J gene: TRBJ2-3
CDR3 DNA: TGTGCCAGCAGCCTGGGACAGGGCAATGAGCAGTTCTTC; CDR3 protein: CASSLGQGNEQFF; D gene: TRBD1; V gene: TRBV7-9; clone size: -; J gene: TRBJ2-1
CDR3 DNA: TGTGCCAGCAGCCGGGGACAGGTGAGCTCCTACGAGCAGTACTTC; CDR3 protein: CASSRGQVSSYEQYF; D gene: TRBD1; V gene: TRBV13; clone size: -; J gene: TRBJ2-7
CDR3 DNA: TGTGCCATCAGTGAGGGCAGGGAGAACTGTGGCTACACCTTC; CDR3 protein: CAISEGRENCGYTF; D gene: -; V gene: TRBV10-3; clone size: -; J gene: TRBJ1-2
CDR3 DNA: TGTGCCAGCAGCCGGCTCGGGGGCCGTGACCAAGAGACCCAGTACTTC; CDR3 protein: CASSRLGGRDQETQYF; D gene: -; V gene: TRBV7-3; clone size: once; J gene: TRBJ2-5
CDR3 DNA: TGCGCCAGCACCGAGTCATTGGGCTACGAGCAGTACTTC; CDR3 protein: CASTESLGYEQYF; D gene: -; V gene: TRBV10-2; clone size: once; J gene: TRBJ2-7